The sequence of this T cell receptor beta chain was determined in a study of blood T cell repertoires in COVID-19 (dated by TCRdb to the early 2020s). Background on the whole study: Collaborator samples came from the United States, Italy and Spain and covered acute and convalescent phases of COVID-19. The material from the prospective study consisted of cDNA or gDNA derived from T cells, B-cell-depleted T cells, or PBMCs. A freely available public database, intended as a resource for researchers studying the immune response to SARS-CoV-2, is where the repertoires were released. Where HLA class I and class II types were available, the types were taken from metadata supplied by the sample provider, not from assay-based typing. The samples were drawn from the first 160 participants of the ongoing ImmuneRACE study and from roughly 1,300 subjects provided by 6 global collaborators. Deeply sampled blood TCRbeta repertoires from subjects exposed to, actively infected with, or recovered from COVID-19 were included in the dataset. Sample metadata almost always included a de-identified subject ID, COVID-19 status, age in years and sex. The full study reports these points: Clinical and demographic metadata were provided uncurated, with the amount varying by source and participant.

Regarding this clone: Its antigen remains unidentified. No much larger clonotype is one base removed from it; base qualities were not supplied.

TCRbeta CDR3 regions were amplified from genomic DNA using the immunoSEQ Assay, a bias-controlled multiplex PCR. Processing in the source paper ran as follows. The number of nucleated cells in each sample was estimated by amplification of reference gene primers within the assay. Sequence reads were collapsed and filtered to measure the absolute abundance of every unique TCRbeta CDR3 rearrangement. For each sample, productive Simpson clonality was calculated as the square root of Simpson's diversity index across productive rearrangements. The immuneACCESS repertoire file appears here via TCRdb, limited to in-frame rearrangements. These files lack a portion of the clones; in checked studies, under half of the deficit traces to unresolved V genes, and the cause of the others is not known. Clone size and the V and J calls come from that table; the DNA yielded D and trimming. The table for this sample lists 250,000 or so clones; around 91% of them were counted only once. Approximately 2.1% of the sample lies in the top ten.

In Seattle, one collaborating source enrolled patients while the infection was active and tracked those patients longitudinally over the course of disease. Collaborating institutions collected whole blood in K2EDTA tubes following their own protocols. Collaborator samples were shipped for TCRbeta analysis as frozen whole blood, isolated PBMCs, or DNA extracted from either sample type. Trimming takes 7 bases off V and 8 bases off J; junction bases not matched to a gene: 8. Counted from cysteine to phenylalanine, this CDR3 has 14 amino acids. The DNA shown is the 42-base CDR3, in frame from base 1. Per the germline V gene, SNHLY is the CDR1 and FYNNEI is the CDR2.

The TCR comes from an older woman with COVID-19, enrolled during active disease. Input material: peripheral blood. The rearranged segments are TRBV2 and TRBJ2-1; the junction holds 10 bases that match TRBD1. The CDR3 protein: CASKSDRGYDEQFF. The DNA reads as follows: TGTGCCAGCAAATCGGACAGGGGGTACGATGAGCAGTTCTTC.